Sequencing of this TCR beta chain was carried out in a study of cytomegalovirus exposure and HLA in healthy donors. Overall study results and limits: Further analysis was carried out later, and it showed several of the most significant clusters appearing linked to common viral pathogens. Beyond CMV serostatus, there was no information to go on about immune exposure. Across donors, sequencing depth was assumed by presence/absence analyses to be roughly uniform.

This CDR3 is built from 15 residues. V was clipped by 5 bases and J by 1 base, with 12 bases between them. Per the germline V gene, CDR1 is SGHVS and CDR2 is FQNEAQ. As regards this clone: Its matching antigen is unknown.

Both 60 Vbeta primers and 13 Jbeta primers went into the PCR. The assay was immunoSEQ multiplex PCR, and TCRdb's table has in-frame clones only and misses some. The sample records roughly 90,000 clones, 80% being singletons. The sample taken for sequencing was PBMCs. This TCR derives from a man younger than 30 in good health and CMV-seronegative. V usage is TRBV7-8 and J usage is TRBJ2-1; a possible D gene is TRBD1 (5 bases). The CDR3 nucleotides are TGTGCCAGCAGCCTTGATACAGGATCCTACAATGAGCAGTTCTTC. Translated: CASSLDTGSYNEQFF.